This T cell receptor beta chain emerged from a study of vaccination effects on CD4 cells after COVID-19. Antigen-specific CD4+ T cells were expanded with viral peptide pools in the ViraFEST assay before sequencing. An approximately 10-day culture period preceded the isolation of CD4+ T cells. Their SARS-CoV-2 infection, verified by PCR, occurred between March and December 2020. The germline V gene has CDR1 SGHNT and CDR2 YENEEA. The V segment lost 4 bases and the J segment 6 bases; nucleotides outside the gene matches: 10. This CDR3 region has 15 residues. Turning to this clone: Its target is not known.

The table came from immunoSEQ multiplex PCR; TCRdb's copy has only in-frame clones and leaves some out. The sample lists 24,000 or so clones; approximately 80% were seen once. The chain carries TRBV11-3 and TRBJ2-5, with 8 bases aligning to TRBD2. The specimen comprised CD4+ T cells from PBMCs cultured with HCoV-NL63 spike peptides, sampled before COVID-19 vaccination. The source of this sequence is a human donor who had a prior SARS-CoV-2 infection. CDR3 bases: TGTGCCAGCAGCTCCTACGCGGGAGGAGGGCAGACCCAGTACTTC. Its protein is CASSSYAGGGQTQYF. The full variable domain, rest sourced from reference TRBV11-3 and TRBJ2-5, is EAGVVQSPRYKIIEKKQPVAFWCNPISGHNTLYWYLQNLGQGPELLIRYENEEAVDDSQLPKDRFSAERLKGVDSTLKIQPAELGDSAVYLCASSSYAGGGQTQYFGPGTRLLVL.